This T cell receptor (beta chain) originates from a study of T cell changes during pregnancy in multiple sclerosis. Some clones are missing from TCRdb's copy, which holds only in-frame ones; the method was immunoSEQ multiplex PCR. The repertoire includes about 36,000 clones, more than 85% of them detected once, and 0.43% sits in the top ten. From germline, CDR1 is MDHEN and CDR2 SYDVKM. V was pared by 9 bases and J by 0 bases, with 20 bases between. This CDR3 spans 16 amino acids. V gene TRBV28 combines with J gene TRBJ1-1, with a weak D call TRBD1 (5 bases). The starting material was CD4+ T cells from peripheral blood mononuclear cells, obtained in the third trimester of pregnancy. The origin of this receptor is a female donor in good health, enrolled as a control in a pregnancy study. The CDR3 loop reads CASNPGGVVMNTEAFF. In DNA, the CDR3 is TGTGCCAGTAACCCCGGGGGGGTCGTAATGAACACTGAAGCTTTCTTT.